Each of the 7 T cell receptor beta chains below was sequenced from the same sample in a study of cytomegalovirus exposure and HLA in healthy donors. 60 Vbeta and 13 Jbeta primers were used in PCR. Clones were read by immunoSEQ multiplex PCR, and TCRdb kept only the in-frame ones, dropping some. The repertoire consists of roughly 100,000 clones, with roughly 9.4% occurring once and the leading ten covering around 4.9%. Specimen: PBMCs. The receptors were sampled from a man aged 45-60 years in good health and CMV-seropositive.

This clone was seen a handful of times. This chain links TRBV7-2 with TRBJ1-1; 7 bases are a match to TRBD1. Trimming removed 4 bases from V and 4 bases from J; junction bases left unmatched: 18. The CDR3 runs 18 residues. The V gene's germline CDR1 is SGHTA and CDR2 FQGNSA. CDR3 bases: TGTGCCAGCAGCTCCAGGGGGTTGGGGACCCCGAGCGGCACTGAAGCTTTCTTT. It codes for CASSSRGLGTPSGTEAFF.

The chain employs TRBV28 and TRBJ2-7; a possible D gene is TRBD1 (5 bases). Germline CDR1 reads MDHEN; CDR2 reads SYDVKM. This CDR3 has 16 residues. The V end lost 4 bases, the J end lost 1 base, and 17 bases lay between the germline ends. The DNA of the CDR3 is TGTGCCAGCAGTTGGATTCAGGGTGCAGGGTCCTACGAGCAGTACTTC. This encodes CASSWIQGAGSYEQYF.

The CDR3 coding sequence is TGTGCCAGCTCACCCTACAGGGGGCTGGGGAACACTGAAGCTTTCTTT. This gives the protein CASSPYRGLGNTEAFF. This rearrangement joins TRBV18 to TRBJ1-1; 9 bases fit TRBD1. V gave up 3 bases and J gave up 1 base; unmatched junction bases: 6. The CDR3 has 16 residues. Germline V gives CDR1 KGHSH, CDR2 LQKENI. Filled out from reference TRBV18 and TRBJ1-1, the complete variable domain reads NAGVMQNPRHLVRRRGQEARLRCSPMKGHSHVYWYRQLPEEGLKFMVYLQKENIIDESGMPKERFSAEFPKEGPSILRIQQVVRGDSAAYFCASSPYRGLGNTEAFFGQGTRLTVV.

This clone was picked up many times. The genes are TRBV6-1 and TRBJ2-1; tentatively, D is TRBD1 (5 bases). The germline gives CDR1 MNHNS, CDR2 SASEGT. The V end was cut by 1 base, the J end by 6 bases, with 22 bases between. CDR3 size: 18 residues. As DNA, the CDR3 is TGTGCCAGCAGTGAAGGATTGTTTAGGACCAGGGCGTCCAATGAGCAGTTCTTC. Translation: CASSEGLFRTRASNEQFF.

This clone was seen more than once but under ten times. This chain uses TRBV6-5 with TRBJ2-1; 7 bases are shared with TRBD2. The length of the CDR3 is 15 residues. The V and J ends lost 0 bases and 5 bases, in that order; junction bases with no gene match: 4. The germline CDR1 and CDR2 sequences are MNHEY and SVGAGI. The CDR3 DNA is TGTGCCAGCAGTTACTCTCGGGGGGACCACAATGAGCAGTTCTTC. It is translated as CASSYSRGDHNEQFF.

This clone was detected only a few times. The chain links TRBV27 to TRBJ1-1, with 9 bases aligning to TRBD1. V was pared by 7 bases and J by 0 bases, with 15 bases of the junction left unmatched. This CDR3 comprises 18 residues. Per the germline V gene, CDR1 is MNHEY and CDR2 is SMNVEV (reference sequence). CDR3 bases: TGTGCCAGCACTCCATTCGGGGGTCGACAGGGGGTGAACACTGAAGCTTTCTTT. Its protein is CASTPFGGRQGVNTEAFF.

This clone has just a few counts. CDR3 sequence: CASSSSPRGGNYGYTF. The CDR3 nucleotides read TGTGCCAGCAGTTCAAGTCCAAGGGGGGGCAACTATGGCTACACCTTC. The rearrangement joins TRBV27 to TRBJ1-2; D might be TRBD1 (6 bases). Deletions cut 4 bases from V and 2 bases from J, with 17 bases between. Germline CDR1 and CDR2: MNHEY and SMNVEV (reference sequence). This CDR3 spans 16 amino acids.